These 21 T cell receptor beta chains originate from one sample sequenced in a study of T cells in Graves' hyperthyroidism and ophthalmopathy. Researchers amplified the TCR beta CDR3 regions from RNA transcripts. An initial round of RT-PCR targeting the TCR CDR3 relied on the HTBI primer set. Each CDR3 protein is one row after TCRdb ran MiXCR on the multiplex PCR reads. The data hold approximately 410,000 distinct CDR3 sequences, with over 12% observed a single time. The material sequenced was blood. The receptor set was obtained from a man between 18 and 35 years old with Graves' ophthalmopathy.

This clonotype was found many times. This chain connects TRBV27 to TRBJ1-2; the D is unclear. The CDR3 spans 13 residues. Germline CDR1 MNHEY, CDR2 SMNVEV (reference sequence). V was clipped by 9 bases and J by 1 base, with 12 bases between them. The CDR3 DNA follows: TGTGCCAGTTGCCCCGGGGATAACTATGGCTACACCTTC. It specifies CASCPGDNYGYTF.

The chain recombines TRBV19 with TRBJ1-5; D ambiguous. V was shortened by 0 bases and J by 6 bases, with 9 bases between the two germline ends. From germline, CDR1 is LNHDA and CDR2 SQIVND (reference sequence). The CDR3 extends over 14 amino acids. In DNA form, the CDR3 reads TGTGCCAGTAGTATAGACCCCCCCGGTCAGCCCCAGCATTTT. This translates into CASSIDPPGQPQHF.

The chain recombines TRBV5-6 with TRBJ1-2; 10 bases are a match to TRBD1. The CDR3 sequence is 15 residues long. Germline CDR1 and CDR2: SGHDT and YYEEEE. Trimming cost V 2 bases and J 4 bases; bases outside gene matches: 5. The CDR3 loop is CASSLSGTGVYGYTF. CDR3 sequence (DNA): TGTGCCAGCAGCTTATCCGGGACAGGGGTCTATGGCTACACCTTC.

The V gene is TRBV19, the J gene TRBJ1-4; D is unclear. This CDR3 comprises 13 residues. The germline CDR1 and CDR2 sequences are LNHDA and SQIVND (reference sequence). V was clipped by 3 bases and J by 7 bases, with 9 bases between them. CDR3 nucleotide sequence: TGTGCCAGTAGTATCGGTAGAGGTGAAAAACTGTTTTTT. Amino acids: CASSIGRGEKLFF. The full variable domain, rest sourced from reference TRBV19 and TRBJ1-4, is DGGITQSPKYLFRKEGQNVTLSCEQNLNHDAMYWYRQDPGQGLRLIYYSQIVNDFQKGDIAEGYSVSREKKESFPLTVTSAQKNPTAFYLCASSIGRGEKLFFGSGTQLSVL.

At least ten counts were recorded for this clonotype. The gene calls are TRBV6-1 and TRBJ1-1; D possibly corresponds to TRBD1 (5 bases). Per the germline V gene, CDR1 is MNHNS and CDR2 is SASEGT. The CDR3 covers 14 residues. Trimming pared 5 bases from V and 5 bases from J, leaving 15 bases between. The CDR3 DNA reads TGTGCCAGCAGTCCTCAGGGTGTAGGAACTGAAGCTTTCTTT. Protein sequence: CASSPQGVGTEAFF.

The chain joins TRBV20-1 to TRBJ2-1, with a tentative D call TRBD1 (5 bases). Trimming left V 0 bases short and J 10 bases short, with 13 bases between. The germline CDR1 and CDR2 sequences are DFQATT and SNEGSKA (reference sequence). The CDR3 runs to 13 residues. DNA for the CDR3: TGCAGTGCTAGAGATAACAGGCTTTACGAGCAGTTCTTC. As protein: CSARDNRLYEQFF.

The rearrangement uses TRBV12-3 or TRBV12-4 and TRBJ2-5; the match to TRBD1 covers 8 bases. With V trimmed by 5 bases and J by 5 bases, 7 bases remained unmatched. This CDR3 has 14 amino acids. The CDR3 nucleotides read TGTGCCAGCAGTCGGACAGGGCCGTCCGAGACCCAGTACTTC. Translated, it gives CASSRTGPSETQYF.

The sample holds many counts of this clonotype. V gene TRBV30 combines with J gene TRBJ1-1; D not certain. The germline gives CDR1 GTSNPN, CDR2 SVGIG (reference sequence). This CDR3 contains 13 residues. The V end was cut by 2 bases, the J end by 3 bases, with 10 bases between. The CDR3 coding sequence is TGTGCCTGGAGTACCGGCGGGGACACTGAAGCTTTCTTT. The encoded protein is CAWSTGGDTEAFF.

This clonotype showed up many times. This sequence joins TRBV5-6 and TRBJ1-2; possible D gene TRBD1, 6 bases. The germline V gene has CDR1 SGHDT and CDR2 YYEEEE. The CDR3 is 14 amino acids. The V gene lost 0 bases and the J gene lost 4 bases, with 10 bases spanning the gap. CDR3 DNA: TGTGCCAGCAGCTTGGTGACAGGAAGCTATGGCTACACCTTC. Protein sequence: CASSLVTGSYGYTF.

This clonotype was counted only a few times. The chain uses TRBV29-1 and TRBJ1-1; no reliable D call. Germline V gene lookup returns CDR1 SQVTM and CDR2 ANQGSEA. V lost 4 bases and J 6 bases, leaving 9 bases between the germline ends. CDR3 length: 11 amino acids. The CDR3 sequence: CSVVGFPEAFF. CDR3 nucleotide sequence: TGCAGCGTTGTAGGATTCCCTGAAGCTTTCTTT.

This clonotype was observed many times. The V gene is TRBV7-3, the J gene TRBJ2-1; D perhaps matches TRBD1 (5 bases). The CDR3 loop spans 16 amino acids. Germline CDR1 reads SGHTA; CDR2 reads FQGTGA. Trimming stripped 5 bases from V and 2 bases from J, with 16 bases between. CDR3 bases: TGTGCCAGCAGCCCCTTTAACAGGCAAGCCTACAATGAGCAGTTCTTC. Protein sequence: CASSPFNRQAYNEQFF.

This clonotype was seen many times. The chain employs TRBV27 and TRBJ2-7; D perhaps matches TRBD2 (5 bases). Looked up from germline, CDR1 is MNHEY and CDR2 is SMNVEV (reference sequence). The CDR3 has 12 amino acids. V gave up 9 bases and J gave up 0 bases, with 9 bases separating them. CDR3 nucleotide sequence: TGTGCCAGTAGCGATAGCTCCTACGAGCAGTACTTC. Translated, it gives CASSDSSYEQYF.

This clonotype was counted only a few times. The gene calls are TRBV12-3 or TRBV12-4 and TRBJ2-1; D is undetermined. The CDR3 consists of 15 residues. V was cut by 6 bases and J by 0 bases, with 12 bases left in between. DNA of the CDR3: TGTGCCAGCAGGTACGGCCCTAGCTCCTACAATGAGCAGTTCTTC. Its translation is CASRYGPSSYNEQFF.

This chain links TRBV9 with TRBJ2-5; D could derive from TRBD1 or TRBD2 (6 bases each). Germline loops: CDR1 SGDLS, CDR2 YYNGEE. V was cut by 4 bases and J by 1 base, with 14 bases left in between. The CDR3 is 15 residues long. CDR3 DNA: TGTGCCAGCAGCCCGTCGAGGGGGGTCCAAGAGACCCAGTACTTC. It yields the protein CASSPSRGVQETQYF.

This clonotype was seen a handful of times. This rearrangement joins TRBV19 to TRBJ1-1; 11 bases are a match to TRBD1. Germline V gene lookup returns CDR1 LNHDA and CDR2 SQIVND (reference sequence). The CDR3 is 18 residues long. J gave up 2 bases and V 1 base, and 9 bases lay outside the gene matches. This chain's CDR3 is CASSIGVGQGAGNTEAFF. For the CDR3, the DNA is TGTGCCAGTAGTATAGGAGTCGGACAGGGGGCAGGAAACACTGAAGCTTTCTTT.

This clonotype was counted ten times or more. V is TRBV4-2 and J is TRBJ2-5; a weak D match, TRBD2 (5 bases). V was cut by 0 bases and J by 0 bases, with 11 bases left in between. This CDR3 contains 16 residues. Per germline, CDR1 LGHNA and CDR2 YNFKEQ. CDR3 protein: CASSQEVASYQETQYF. Written as DNA, the CDR3 is TGTGCCAGCAGCCAAGAAGTAGCGAGTTACCAAGAGACCCAGTACTTC.

This clonotype came up a few times. A read error is possible here, since a much larger clone lies one base away. This sequence joins TRBV27 and TRBJ2-2, with 7 bases aligning to TRBD2. Germline lookup yields CDR1 MNHEY and CDR2 SMNVEV (reference sequence). The CDR3 has 15 amino acids. Written as DNA, the CDR3 is TGTGCCAGCAGTTTTTCTAGCGGCCAATCGGGGGAGCTGCTTTTT. Its translation is CASSFSSGQSGELLF.

V is TRBV5-1 and J is TRBJ2-7, with 10 bases identical to TRBD1. V lost 9 bases and J lost 5; bases outside the gene matches: 8. Germline CDR1 SGHRS, CDR2 YFSETQ. The CDR3 sequence is 13 residues long. Here the CDR3 reads CATGTGTGDEQYF. The CDR3 region has the DNA TGCGCCACTGGAACCGGGACAGGGGACGAGCAGTACTTC.

A few counts support this clonotype. The genes are TRBV7-6 and TRBJ2-3; D is ambiguous. Germline V CDR1 and CDR2: SGHVS, FNYEAQ. The ends were cut back, 2 bases at V and 5 bases at J, with 8 bases in the middle. The CDR3 loop spans 13 amino acids. The CDR3 loop reads CASSLSPEDTQYF. In nucleotides, the CDR3 is TGTGCCAGCAGCTTATCACCCGAAGATACGCAGTATTTT.

This clonotype showed up just a few times. The V and J genes are TRBV9 and TRBJ1-1, with D maybe TRBD1 (6 bases). The CDR3 loop spans 14 amino acids. Germline V CDR1 and CDR2: SGDLS, YYNGEE. V was trimmed by 0 bases and J by 5 bases, leaving 11 bases between them. The CDR3 sequence: CASSVGRGVTEAFF. Here the CDR3 DNA reads TGTGCCAGCAGCGTAGGGAGGGGGGTTACTGAAGCTTTCTTT.

Concerning this clonotype: A much more abundant neighbour one base away suggests this may be a read error. The chain carries TRBV6-2 or TRBV6-3 and TRBJ2-3; the match to TRBD1 covers 7 bases. The CDR3 contains 15 residues. Trimming at V came to 2 bases and at J to 9 bases, leaving 11 bases not matched to a gene. Germline CDR1 MNHEY, CDR2 SVGEGT. The CDR3 region has the DNA TGTGCCAGCAGTTACCCTCTAAGTCCAGGGGGAACGCAGTATTTT. Its protein product is CASSYPLSPGGTQYF.